This TCR beta chain was identified during a study of CD8+ T cells in alopecia areata. Concerning this clone itself: The antigen remains unidentified.

RNA, once extracted, was reverse transcribed into cDNA for use as the sequencing template. Profiling relied on immunoSEQ multiplex PCR, and the TCRdb table lists in-frame clones only, not all of them. In the table there are 200,000 or so clones, 56% of which are singletons. CD4+ and CD8+ T cells were sorted from PBMCs. Whole-study findings and limits: For lesional scalp, especially alopecia totalis/universalis, clonality was higher than in normal scalp. When scalp samples are sequenced, resident alphabeta T cells of normal skin are also captured.

Trimming removed 1 base from V and 3 bases from J, with 15 bases in between. The CDR3 consists of 16 residues. Germline assignment: CDR1 SGHAT and CDR2 FQNNGV. This chain joins TRBV11-2 and TRBJ1-2, with D possibly matching TRBD1 (5 bases). The sample consisted of CD8+ T cells sorted from blood. This TCR derives from a human donor in good health. The CDR3 is CASSLGRGDPHYGYTF. Written as DNA, the CDR3 is TGTGCCAGCAGCTTAGGTAGAGGGGATCCTCACTATGGCTACACCTTC.